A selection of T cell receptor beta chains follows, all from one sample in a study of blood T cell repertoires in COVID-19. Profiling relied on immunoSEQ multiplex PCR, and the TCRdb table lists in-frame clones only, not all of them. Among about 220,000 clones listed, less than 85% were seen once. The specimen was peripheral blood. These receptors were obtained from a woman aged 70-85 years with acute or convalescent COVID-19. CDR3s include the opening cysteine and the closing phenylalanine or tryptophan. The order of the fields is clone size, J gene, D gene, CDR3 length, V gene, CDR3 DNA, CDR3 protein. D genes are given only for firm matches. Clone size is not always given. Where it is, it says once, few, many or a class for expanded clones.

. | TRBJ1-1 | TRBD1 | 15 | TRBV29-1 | TGCAGCGCCCGCGAACAGGGGGCTCGGAACACTGAAGCTTTCTTT | CSAREQGARNTEAFF
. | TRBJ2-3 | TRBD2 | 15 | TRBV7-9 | TGTGCCAGCACCTTAGGGAGCGGGGTAGCAGATACGCAGTATTTT | CASTLGSGVADTQYF
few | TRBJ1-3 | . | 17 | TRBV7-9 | TGTGCCAGCAGCCCACCAGACAAGACGAGCTCTGGAAACACCATATATTTT | CASSPPDKTSSGNTIYF
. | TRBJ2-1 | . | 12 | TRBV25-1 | TGTGCCACAGCCCGGGATTACAATGAGCAGTTCTTC | CATARDYNEQFF
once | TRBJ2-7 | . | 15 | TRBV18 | TGTGCCAGCTCACCCTCCGGACAGCTGGTTGGGGAGCAGTACTTC | CASSPSGQLVGEQYF
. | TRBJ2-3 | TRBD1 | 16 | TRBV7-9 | TGTGCCAGCAGCTCCAACCTTAGGGGGCTCACAGATACGCAGTATTTT | CASSSNLRGLTDTQYF
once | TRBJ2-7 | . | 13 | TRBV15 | TGTGCCACCAGCAGAGCAGGGTTCGACGAGCAGTACTTC | CATSRAGFDEQYF
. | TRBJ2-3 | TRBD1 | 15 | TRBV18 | TGTGCCAGCTCACCGGGACAGATCGGCACAGATACGCAGTATTTT | CASSPGQIGTDTQYF
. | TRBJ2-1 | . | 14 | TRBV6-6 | TGTGCCAGCAGTCGGGGGGCGCCCTACAATGAGCAGTTCTTC | CASSRGAPYNEQFF
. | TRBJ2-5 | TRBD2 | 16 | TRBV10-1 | TGCGCCAGCAGTGACACGGGGACTAGCGGACAAGAGACCCAGTACTTC | CASSDTGTSGQETQYF
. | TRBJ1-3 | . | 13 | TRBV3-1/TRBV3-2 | TGTGCCAGCAGCCCAGGGTCCGGAAACACCATATATTTT | CASSPGSGNTIYF
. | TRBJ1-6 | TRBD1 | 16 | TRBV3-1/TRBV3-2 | TGTGCCAGCAGCCAAAAACAGGGGGCAGGTCCCTCACCCCTCCACTTT | CASSQKQGAGPSPLHF
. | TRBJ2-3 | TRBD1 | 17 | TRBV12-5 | TGTGCTAGTGGTTTGGGCATTCGGGACAGGGGAGGGGATACGCAGTATTTT | CASGLGIRDRGGDTQYF
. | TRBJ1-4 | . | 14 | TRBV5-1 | TGCGCCAGCAGCCGCACAGGGATAGGGGAAAAACTGTTTTTT | CASSRTGIGEKLFF
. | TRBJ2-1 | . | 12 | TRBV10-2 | TGCGCCAGCAGGAGGTCCTACAATGAGCAGTTCTTC | CASRRSYNEQFF
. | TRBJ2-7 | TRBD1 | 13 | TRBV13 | TGTGCCAGCAGCTTTGAAAGGACAGGACGCCAGTACTTC | CASSFERTGRQYF
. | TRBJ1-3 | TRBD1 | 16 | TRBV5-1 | TGCGCCAGCAGCGTAGCCGGGACAGGCTCTGGAAACACCATATATTTT | CASSVAGTGSGNTIYF
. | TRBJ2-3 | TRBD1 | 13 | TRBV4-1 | TGCGCCAGCAGCCAACAGGGGGCAGATACGCAGTATTTT | CASSQQGADTQYF
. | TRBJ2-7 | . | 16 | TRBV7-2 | TGTGCCAGCAGCTTAGACGGAGGAGGCTCCTCCTACGAGCAGTACTTC | CASSLDGGGSSYEQYF
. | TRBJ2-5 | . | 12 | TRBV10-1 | TGCGCCAGCAGACAGGGCCGTGAGACCCAGTACTTC | CASRQGRETQYF
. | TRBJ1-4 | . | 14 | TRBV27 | TGTGCCAGCAGTCCTAGGGGTTTCGAAGAAAAACTGTTTTTT | CASSPRGFEEKLFF
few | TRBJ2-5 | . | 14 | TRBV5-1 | TGCGCCAGCAGCTTGACTAGGGGGCAAGAGACCCAGTACTTC | CASSLTRGQETQYF
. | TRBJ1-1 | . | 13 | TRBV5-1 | TGCGCCAGCACTACGACGGGGAACACTGAAGCTTTCTTT | CASTTTGNTEAFF